This T cell receptor (beta chain) was recovered during a study of regulatory T cells in long-lasting Graves disease (dated by TCRdb to the early 2020s). Study-level background: Patients with newly diagnosed Graves' disease had been on antithyroid drugs for under 3 months. Peripheral blood TCR sequencing and RNA sequencing compared persistent Graves' disease patients with newly diagnosed Graves' disease patients. The study was registered as a clinical trial and conducted in China. A total of 35 or so samples underwent TCR sequencing: around 13 from persistent and about 20 from newly diagnosed Graves' disease patients. Overall study outcomes, separate from this receptor: More public clonotypes were shared among persistent patients (under 3,000) than among newly diagnosed patients (966). The small sample size was acknowledged by the authors as a limitation that may reduce accuracy. Compared with newly diagnosed patients, persistent Graves' disease patients had lower TCR Shannon entropy and fewer highly expanded clones, which suggests clonal expansion. Because the primary lesion, thyroid tissue, could not be accessed, the study looked at peripheral blood alone. Sequencing and analysis were restricted to the TCR beta chain. Preferential use of TRBV28, TRBJ1-2 and TRBJ2-5 was observed in persistent disease, whereas TRBV20-1 and TRBJ2-1 were favored in newly diagnosed disease.

The intended sense of this specimen's time point label: newly diagnosed GD, antithyroid drugs for less than 3 months. For both TCR sequencing and RNA sequencing, RNA was extracted from PBMCs using TRIzol. Graves' disease was diagnosed according to American Thyroid Association guidelines. Recruitment of patients was carried out at an endocrinology department in Xi'an, China. Each patient gave 7.5 to 10 milliliters of peripheral blood, collected in an EDTA anticoagulant tube. Ficoll Paque Plus density gradient separation was used to isolate PBMCs, and no further T cell sorting was performed. An Agilent 2100 Bioanalyzer and agarose gel were used to check RNA quality, and a NanoDrop 2000 was used to measure RNA concentration. The receptor library was made with multiplex PCR. The sequencer was an Illumina HiSeq 4000. TCR beta libraries were built with iRepertoire HTBI primers and Arm-PCR amplification of CDR3 regions. Before sequencing, the PCR products went through gel purification. Per the original workflow: Across samples, 60 to 80 TRBV and 13 to 15 TRBJ segments were identified and used for gene usage analysis of CDR3 amino acid clonotypes. Filtered high-quality paired reads were merged into contigs using COPE and FqMerger. BLAST was used to align contigs to IMGT TRBV, TRBD and TRBJ reference genes, with CDR3 defined following IMGT. Clonotypes above 0.1% frequency were classified as highly expanded clones. Shannon entropy served as the measure of repertoire diversity, while the Gini coefficient captured V-J evenness. A clonotype found in more than one individual was treated as public. TCRdb redid the processing of the public reads, applying fastp at Q25 and MiXCR, and retained in-frame beta chains. Records with the same CDR3 protein are collapsed into one entry carrying the most frequent genes and DNA. TCRdb's processing, not the authors' own work, is the source of the V and J calls. The sample records hundreds of thousands of distinct CDR3 sequences, over 15% of which are singletons. The top ten clonotypes cover over 8.5% of the sample.

This clonotype has a handful of counts. Its antigen has not been determined. No much larger clonotype is one base removed from it; base qualities were not supplied. Trimming leaves V shorter by 2 bases and J shorter by 7 bases, with the junction holding 5 bases beyond the gene matches. From a lookup of the germline V gene, CDR1 and CDR2 are SGHAT and FQNNGV. Inclusive of the bounding cysteine and phenylalanine, the CDR3 is 14 residues long. The only DNA kept is the CDR3, 42 bases in frame from the first base. This sample also appeared in a second study, on T cells in Graves' hyperthyroidism and ophthalmopathy. The second paper further reports: Graves' hyperthyroidism was defined as stable when no progression to ophthalmopathy occurred over 18 months of follow-up. Hyperthyroidism patients were newly diagnosed, had a disease duration of under 2 months, and were aged 18 to 65 years. Patients with uncontrolled infections, other autoimmune diseases, pregnancy or lactation were excluded. Clinical symptoms, serum thyroxine and TRAb, thyroid ultrasound, and orbital computed tomography formed the basis for the diagnoses. The first round of RT-PCR for the TCR CDR3 was performed with the HTBI primer set and the Qiagen OneStep RT-PCR kit. Blood samples also contained most of the expanded thyroid clonotypes (frequency above 0.001), which suggests that blood repertoires may reflect thyroid immune responses. In cross-validation, a model built on a 13 V-J signature told ophthalmopathy apart from stable hyperthyroidism with 87.88% sensitivity and about 81% specificity, and in testing the same model reached 80%/75%. In validation, progression to ophthalmopathy was predicted by the model with around 71% sensitivity and just over 72% specificity, a median of 6.5 months before onset. To identify TCR V-J signatures that set the groups apart, the researchers used a discovery cohort of 100 patients, made up of 43 with Graves' ophthalmopathy and 57 with stable Graves' hyperthyroidism. Prospective prediction of ophthalmopathy was tested in an independent validation cohort consisting of fewer than 20 hyperthyroidism patients and around 16 patients who later progressed to ophthalmopathy. For training and testing, the 80 to 100 patients in the discovery cohort were randomly divided in a 7:3 ratio. In addition, the study compared T-cell repertoires in thyroid tissue and in blood from about 6 Graves' hyperthyroidism patients. Following sampling, methimazole starting at 30 mg daily was given to hyperthyroidism patients, and high-dose intravenous methylprednisolone was given to ophthalmopathy patients. The libraries were constructed in a second round of multiplex PCR and then size-selected and purified. The libraries were sequenced on an Illumina HiSeq2000 using paired-end 100 bp reads. SOAPnuke was used to process the raw data, with reads discarded if the reads contained adapters or uncalled bases, had a mean Phred below 15, or lacked an exact constant-primer or identifier match. COPE v1.2.5 was used to merge the high-quality paired reads, and each unique nucleotide sequence was defined as a clonotype. MiTCR v1.1 was used to align the clonotypes against IMGT TRBV, TRBD and TRBJ reference segments. The analysis was restricted to V-J combinations with a frequency above 0.0001, which together covered 99.2% of the repertoires. The TCS score was defined as F50 (clonal expansion) divided by E x V (chaos), with BLOSUM62-based TCRdist calculated between CDR3 peptides within each V-J. Welch's t-statistics and random forest reduced 450 to 600 V-J features to 13, which were used in a naive Bayes classifier (R e1071). No statistical method was used to fix the sample size in advance, and group allocation was not hidden from the investigators. The paper describes TCR Vbeta CDR3 sequencing of 140 or so peripheral blood samples, made up of some 40 ophthalmopathy patients, some 80 hyperthyroidism patients and 17 progressor patients.

The TCR sequence derives from a woman in her twenties or thirties with Graves disease. Donor details come from another sample of the same person, matched by shared clones. The sample was peripheral blood mononuclear cells (PBMCs), taken at new diagnosis, from a patient treated with antithyroid drugs. The chain joins TRBV11-2 to TRBJ2-1; TRBD2 aligns with 7 central bases. CDR3 reads: CASSLLYSGNEQFF. The DNA sequence is given as TGTGCCAGCAGCTTATTGTATAGCGGGAATGAGCAGTTCTTC.